These T cell receptor beta chains were read from a single sample in a study of blood T cell repertoires in COVID-19. Sequencing was performed with immunoSEQ multiplex PCR; in TCRdb, only in-frame clones are kept and a portion is missing. This table has some 180,000 clones, 81% appearing once. The specimen was peripheral blood. The receptor set was obtained from a woman older than 75 with COVID-19, enrolled during active disease. Each CDR3 is given with its conserved first and last residue. D genes are given only for firm matches. Some rows mark clone size as missing; the rest say once, few, many or name a class of expanded clone.

D: -
length: 14
V: TRBV19
size: few
J: TRBJ1-1
CDR3: CASSMFPQGTEAFF
DNA: TGTGCCAGTAGTATGTTTCCACAGGGCACTGAAGCTTTCTTT

D: -
length: 14
V: TRBV2
size: few
J: TRBJ1-2
CDR3: CASSEAPQIYGYTF
DNA: TGTGCCAGCAGTGAAGCTCCACAGATCTATGGCTACACCTTC

D: TRBD1
length: 13
V: TRBV5-1
size: -
J: TRBJ1-1
CDR3: CASSFTGGTEAFF
DNA: TGCGCCAGCAGCTTCACAGGGGGCACTGAAGCTTTCTTT

D: -
length: 15
V: TRBV15
size: -
J: TRBJ2-5
CDR3: CATSRTEPVGETQYF
DNA: TGTGCCACCAGCCGAACGGAGCCCGTTGGGGAGACCCAGTACTTC

D: -
length: 17
V: TRBV4-3
size: -
J: TRBJ1-3
CDR3: CASSQGSRGVSGNTIYF
DNA: TGCGCCAGCAGCCAAGGGTCCCGGGGAGTCTCCGGAAACACCATATATTTT

D: TRBD2
length: 17
V: TRBV18
size: -
J: TRBJ2-3
CDR3: CASSPPNWGGLTDTQYF
DNA: TGTGCCAGCTCACCACCGAACTGGGGGGGTCTGACAGATACGCAGTATTTT

D: -
length: 15
V: TRBV19
size: -
J: TRBJ2-5
CDR3: CASSPDFSYGETQYF
DNA: TGTGCCAGTAGTCCCGACTTCTCCTACGGAGAGACCCAGTACTTC

D: -
length: 20
V: TRBV21-1
size: -
J: TRBJ1-5
CDR3: CASSKAQGLTGGLGNQPQHF
DNA: TGTGCCAGCAGCAAAGCCCAGGGACTAACGGGGGGATTAGGCAATCAGCCCCAGCATTTT

D: -
length: 16
V: TRBV14
size: -
J: TRBJ2-3
CDR3: CASSRYGSGGIDTQYF
DNA: TGTGCCAGCAGCCGGTATGGGTCTGGGGGCATCGATACGCAGTATTTT

D: TRBD1
length: 15
V: TRBV6-5
size: -
J: TRBJ2-7
CDR3: CASRNPRDRGYEQYF
DNA: TGTGCCAGCAGGAACCCCCGGGACAGGGGTTACGAGCAGTACTTC

D: TRBD1
length: 15
V: TRBV2
size: few
J: TRBJ2-2
CDR3: CASSPDRGNTGELFF
DNA: TGTGCCAGCAGCCCGGACAGGGGGAACACCGGGGAGCTGTTTTTT